These T cell receptor beta chains were read from a single sample in a study of OX40 agonist ivuxolimab in advanced cancers. The table came from immunoSEQ multiplex PCR; TCRdb's copy has only in-frame clones and leaves some out. This sample carries about 46,000 clones, roughly nine tenths of them seen once, and the ten largest clones take 4.9%. Here the sequenced sample was CD4+ or CD8+ T cells sorted from blood, taken in a trial of the OX40 agonist ivuxolimab. Receptor source: an adult with an advanced solid tumor such as melanoma, head and neck, liver or kidney cancer. Both conserved end residues are part of each CDR3. The D gene is left open where the match is weak. Expanded clones get a size class; other rows say once, few or many, or leave the size out.

j_call clone_size v_call d_call cdr3_length cdr3_aa cdr3_nt
TRBJ2-2 - TRBV27 - 14 CASSYRGNTGELFF TGTGCCAGCAGTTACCGGGGGAACACCGGGGAGCTGTTTTTT
TRBJ2-3 - TRBV28 TRBD2 15 CASRSAGAHTDTQYF TGTGCCAGCAGATCAGCGGGGGCGCACACAGATACGCAGTATTTT
TRBJ2-1 - TRBV4-2 TRBD2 16 CASSQAGLAGGVEQFF TGTGCCAGCAGCCAAGCCGGACTAGCGGGAGGGGTTGAGCAGTTCTTC
TRBJ2-1 - TRBV7-9 - 14 CASSTVGSYDEQFF TGTGCCAGCAGCACCGTAGGCTCTTACGATGAGCAGTTCTTC
TRBJ2-3 - TRBV5-6 TRBD2 15 CASSLVSGRTDTQYF TGTGCCAGCAGCTTGGTTAGCGGGAGAACAGATACGCAGTATTTT
TRBJ2-7 - TRBV5-1 - 13 CASTDGPSYEQYF TGCGCCAGCACAGACGGGCCATCCTACGAGCAGTACTTC
TRBJ1-3 - TRBV5-1 - 12 CASSGDTNTIYF TGCGCCAGCAGCGGGGACACCAACACCATATATTTT
TRBJ2-5 once TRBV6-6 - 15 CASSSGTFVQETQYF TGTGCCAGCAGTTCCGGGACATTCGTCCAAGAGACCCAGTACTTC
TRBJ1-3 - TRBV19 - 15 CASSGVTVSGNTIYF TGTGCCAGTAGTGGGGTGACCGTCTCTGGAAACACCATATATTTT
TRBJ2-3 - TRBV9 TRBD2 17 CASSVGLGGDYTDTQYF TGTGCCAGCAGCGTTGGCCTGGGGGGGGACTACACAGATACGCAGTATTTT
TRBJ1-2 - TRBV6-5 - 16 CASSYSTDPFNYGYTF TGTGCCAGCAGTTACTCGACAGACCCATTTAACTATGGCTACACCTTC
TRBJ2-7 - TRBV5-5 - 14 CASSGRDGVYEQYF TGTGCCAGCAGCGGCCGGGACGGAGTCTACGAGCAGTACTTC
TRBJ2-2 - TRBV19 - 15 CASSIGPVNTGELFF TGTGCCAGTAGTATCGGTCCGGTGAACACCGGGGAGCTGTTTTTT
TRBJ1-3 - TRBV5-4 TRBD1 14 CASSWTGSGNTIYF TGTGCCAGCAGCTGGACAGGATCTGGAAACACCATATATTTT
TRBJ1-2 once TRBV28 - 11 CASRGPDGYTF TGTGCCAGCAGGGGGCCAGATGGCTACACCTTC
TRBJ2-3 - TRBV9 - 16 CASSAGDVTSTDTQYF TGTGCCAGCAGCGCCGGGGACGTAACTAGCACAGATACGCAGTATTTT
TRBJ2-7 - TRBV28 - 13 CASSPALAYEQYF TGTGCCAGCAGTCCAGCCCTAGCCTACGAGCAGTACTTC
TRBJ1-2 - TRBV6-5 - 14 CASSYGGQGRGYTF TGTGCCAGCAGTTACGGGGGGCAGGGGAGAGGCTACACCTTC
TRBJ2-2 - TRBV7-9 - 15 CASSSPGGFTGELFF TGTGCCAGCAGCTCCCCTGGGGGTTTCACCGGGGAGCTGTTTTTT
TRBJ1-2 - TRBV9 - 15 CASSVFSGPPDGYTF TGTGCCAGCAGCGTATTTTCGGGGCCGCCGGATGGCTACACCTTC
TRBJ1-4 - TRBV2 TRBD1 18 CASRGTGGGITTNEKLFF TGTGCCAGCAGGGGGACAGGGGGCGGCATTACAACTAATGAAAAACTGTTTTTT
TRBJ1-3 - TRBV2 - 14 CASKDVYSGNTIYF TGTGCCAGCAAGGACGTTTACTCTGGAAACACCATATATTTT
TRBJ1-1 - TRBV6-6 - 12 CASTWVNTEAFF TGTGCCAGCACTTGGGTGAACACTGAAGCTTTCTTT
TRBJ2-4 - TRBV28 - 17 CASSADIPVVAKNIQYF TGTGCCAGCAGTGCCGACATTCCAGTGGTCGCCAAAAACATTCAGTACTTC
TRBJ1-5 - TRBV4-2 - 15 CASSQEGPSNQPQHF TGTGCCAGCAGCCAAGAGGGGCCGAGCAATCAGCCCCAGCATTTT
TRBJ2-1 - TRBV27 TRBD2 14 CASKTSGRHNEQFF TGTGCCAGCAAGACTAGCGGGAGACACAATGAGCAGTTCTTC
TRBJ2-2 - TRBV19 TRBD1 16 CASSIMGTGSTGELFF TGTGCCAGTAGTATTATGGGGACAGGGAGCACCGGGGAGCTGTTTTTT
TRBJ2-7 once TRBV7-6 - 13 CASSLASRNEQYF TGTGCCAGCAGCTTAGCGAGTAGGAACGAGCAGTACTTC
TRBJ2-1 - TRBV9 TRBD2 13 CASNSGLENEQFF TGTGCCAGCAATAGCGGGTTAGAGAATGAGCAGTTCTTC
TRBJ2-1 - TRBV27 - 15 CASSFYAGKYNEQFF TGTGCCAGCAGTTTCTATGCGGGAAAGTACAATGAGCAGTTCTTC
TRBJ1-1 - TRBV7-9 - 14 CASSLSGQNTEAFF TGTGCCAGCAGCTTATCGGGACAGAACACTGAAGCTTTCTTT
TRBJ2-2 - TRBV5-4 TRBD2 17 CASSLGIAGGGTGELFF TGTGCCAGCAGCTTGGGGATAGCGGGAGGAGGCACCGGGGAGCTGTTTTTT
TRBJ1-1 once TRBV7-9 TRBD1 16 CASSWTSGTGGPEAFF TGTGCCAGCAGCTGGACCTCCGGGACAGGGGGCCCTGAAGCTTTCTTT
TRBJ1-2 - TRBV9 - 12 CASRARRGGYTF TGTGCCAGCAGGGCCCGGAGGGGGGGCTACACCTTC
TRBJ1-2 - TRBV9 - 15 CASSAGGVSNYGYTF TGTGCCAGCAGCGCCGGAGGGGTTTCCAACTATGGCTACACCTTC
TRBJ2-7 - TRBV27 - 16 CASSYSQGEMGYEQYF TGTGCCAGCAGTTACTCCCAGGGAGAAATGGGTTACGAGCAGTACTTC
TRBJ1-2 - TRBV23-1 - 16 CASSTPQPIAGVGYTF TGCGCCAGCAGTACACCTCAGCCGATAGCGGGGGTTGGCTACACCTTC
TRBJ2-5 - TRBV7-6 TRBD2 14 CASGLAGAQETQYF TGTGCCAGCGGACTAGCGGGGGCCCAAGAGACCCAGTACTTC
TRBJ2-5 - TRBV15 - 14 CATSRERGGETQYF TGTGCCACCAGCAGGGAGAGGGGCGGGGAGACCCAGTACTTC
TRBJ2-5 few TRBV5-4 - 11 CASSFGETQYF TGTGCCAGCAGTTTCGGGGAGACCCAGTACTTC
TRBJ2-1 - TRBV19 TRBD1 16 CASSRPGQYYDDEQFF TGTGCCAGTAGTAGACCGGGACAGTACTACGACGATGAGCAGTTCTTC
TRBJ1-4 once TRBV9 TRBD1 18 CASSANPGQGTTNEKLFF TGTGCCAGCAGCGCAAATCCGGGACAGGGGACAACTAATGAAAAACTGTTTTTT
TRBJ2-1 once TRBV7-6 TRBD2 15 CASSATSGPYNEQFF TGTGCCAGCAGCGCTACTAGCGGTCCCTACAATGAGCAGTTCTTC
TRBJ1-1 - TRBV19 - 14 CASSIETLGTEAFF TGTGCCAGTAGTATAGAAACACTGGGCACTGAAGCTTTCTTT
TRBJ2-1 - TRBV11-2 - 13 CASSARGDNEQFF TGTGCCAGCAGCGCGAGGGGTGACAATGAGCAGTTCTTC
TRBJ1-5 - TRBV28 - 17 CASTDRIQGLMYQPQHF TGTGCCAGCACCGACAGAATACAGGGTCTTATGTATCAGCCCCAGCATTTT
TRBJ1-5 - TRBV7-9 - 14 CASRGRGRDQPQHF TGTGCCAGCCGGGGAAGGGGGAGAGATCAGCCCCAGCATTTT
TRBJ2-7 - TRBV6-5 TRBD1 14 CASSYETGAYEQYF TGTGCCAGCAGTTACGAGACAGGGGCCTACGAGCAGTACTTC
TRBJ2-1 - TRBV15 TRBD1 17 CATSSPGTAIPYNEQFF TGTGCCACCAGCAGTCCCGGGACAGCTATCCCCTACAATGAGCAGTTCTTC
TRBJ1-1 - TRBV7-8 - 14 CASSIRQQNTEAFF TGTGCCAGCAGCATCCGACAGCAGAACACTGAAGCTTTCTTT
TRBJ2-5 - TRBV21-1 - 18 CASNREYQGFAGQRAQYF TGTGCCAGCAATCGGGAATATCAGGGGTTTGCTGGACAACGGGCCCAGTACTTC
TRBJ1-1 - TRBV6-5 - 13 CASSPRVLTEAFF TGTGCCAGCAGCCCCAGGGTCCTTACTGAAGCTTTCTTT
TRBJ1-5 - TRBV27 - 15 CASSPSVRGNQPQHF TGTGCCAGCAGCCCTTCCGTGCGGGGGAATCAGCCCCAGCATTTT
TRBJ2-2 - TRBV7-6 - 19 CASSLAWLASNFNTGELFF TGTGCCAGCAGCTTAGCGTGGCTAGCGAGTAACTTTAACACCGGGGAGCTGTTTTTT
TRBJ2-1 - TRBV5-1 TRBD2 18 CASSSGLAGGPGYNEQFF TGCGCCAGCAGCTCCGGACTAGCGGGAGGGCCGGGGTACAATGAGCAGTTCTTC
TRBJ1-6 - TRBV5-4 - 15 CASSLAARGDSPLHF TGTGCCAGCAGCTTGGCGGCCAGGGGTGATTCACCCCTCCACTTT
TRBJ2-3 - TRBV2 - 14 CAISLREFTDTQYF TGTGCCATCAGCCTGAGGGAGTTCACAGATACGCAGTATTTT
TRBJ1-3 - TRBV27 TRBD1 15 CASRSTGHSGNTIYF TGTGCCAGCAGGTCGACAGGGCACTCTGGAAACACCATATATTTT
TRBJ1-1 once TRBV7-9 TRBD1 15 CASSETGTGNTEAFF TGTGCCAGCAGCGAAACCGGGACAGGGAACACTGAAGCTTTCTTT